This TCR beta chain comes out of a study of radiotherapy plus CTLA-4 blockade in lung cancer. The method was immunoSEQ multiplex PCR; TCRdb's version includes in-frame clones alone and lacks a portion of them. Here the sample spans 120,000 or so clones, about 83% being singletons. The sample in question was peripheral blood, obtained from a patient treated with radiotherapy plus ipilimumab. The clonotype comes from a human donor with non-small cell lung cancer who had a partial response to radiotherapy plus ipilimumab.

The CDR3 loop reads CASSLAWRESTDTQYF. In DNA, the CDR3 is TGTGCCAGCAGCTTGGCCTGGCGGGAAAGCACAGATACGCAGTATTTT. The V and J genes are TRBV5-6 and TRBJ2-3; D is possibly TRBD2 (6 bases). V lost 0 bases to trimming and J lost 0 bases, with 11 bases between them. Germline-derived CDR1 and CDR2 are SGHDT and YYEEEE. This CDR3 spans 16 amino acids.